A selection of T cell receptor beta chains follows, all from one sample in a study of persistence of HIV-infected CD4 T cells. Some clones are missing from TCRdb's copy, which holds only in-frame ones; the method was immunoSEQ multiplex PCR. The table includes tens of thousands of clones, 82% detected once. Their target antigens are unknown. Specimen: CD4+ T cells sorted from PBMCs after roughly 20-hour stimulation, collected from a patient who received antiretroviral therapy. The receptor source for this set is an adult woman with HIV who was CMV-seropositive. The CDR3 runs from the conserved cysteine through the conserved F or W. The order of the fields is V gene, D gene, clone size, J gene, CDR3 protein, CDR3 DNA. The D gene is left open where the match is weak. Part of the rows lack a size; the others show once, few, many or a class for expanded clones.

V gene: TRBV7-6; D gene: NA; clone size: few; J gene: TRBJ2-2; CDR3 protein: CASSSLRAGNTGELFF; CDR3 DNA: TGTGCCAGCAGCTCCTTGCGGGCAGGGAACACCGGGGAGCTGTTTTTT
V gene: TRBV12-3/TRBV12-4; D gene: TRBD1; clone size: NA; J gene: TRBJ1-4; CDR3 protein: CASSSGGSEKLFF; CDR3 DNA: TGTGCCAGCAGTTCAGGGGGCTCTGAAAAACTGTTTTTT
V gene: TRBV29-1; D gene: NA; clone size: few; J gene: TRBJ2-5; CDR3 protein: CSVVELAGETQYF; CDR3 DNA: TGCAGCGTTGTAGAACTGGCGGGGGAGACCCAGTACTTC
V gene: TRBV27; D gene: NA; clone size: NA; J gene: TRBJ1-1; CDR3 protein: CASGQGRTEAFF; CDR3 DNA: TGTGCCAGCGGGCAGGGGAGGACTGAAGCTTTCTTT
V gene: TRBV7-8; D gene: NA; clone size: NA; J gene: TRBJ2-1; CDR3 protein: CASSPPPARNEQFF; CDR3 DNA: TGTGCCAGCAGCCCCCCCCCGGCAAGAAATGAGCAGTTCTTC
V gene: TRBV15; D gene: TRBD1; clone size: NA; J gene: TRBJ2-5; CDR3 protein: CATSSFPGQIRGGGQYF; CDR3 DNA: TGTGCCACCAGCAGTTTCCCGGGACAGATAAGAGGTGGTGGCCAGTACTTC
V gene: TRBV9; D gene: NA; clone size: NA; J gene: TRBJ1-2; CDR3 protein: CASRNTGNYGYTF; CDR3 DNA: TGTGCCAGCAGGAACACGGGGAACTATGGCTACACCTTC
V gene: TRBV5-1; D gene: TRBD1; clone size: NA; J gene: TRBJ1-6; CDR3 protein: CASSTGQENSPLHF; CDR3 DNA: TGCGCCAGCAGCACGGGACAGGAAAATTCACCCCTCCACTTT
V gene: TRBV14; D gene: NA; clone size: NA; J gene: TRBJ2-5; CDR3 protein: CASSLRRGLGETQYF; CDR3 DNA: TGTGCCAGCAGCCTCCGTCGGGGGCTCGGAGAGACCCAGTACTTC
V gene: TRBV5-1; D gene: TRBD1; clone size: NA; J gene: TRBJ2-3; CDR3 protein: CASSLYRAGGRTDTQYF; CDR3 DNA: TGCGCCAGCAGCTTGTATCGCGCAGGGGGCCGGACAGATACGCAGTATTTT
V gene: TRBV5-1; D gene: NA; clone size: NA; J gene: TRBJ1-2; CDR3 protein: CASSPPFNYGYTF; CDR3 DNA: TGCGCCAGCAGCCCCCCATTCAACTATGGCTACACCTTC
V gene: TRBV5-1; D gene: TRBD1; clone size: NA; J gene: TRBJ2-7; CDR3 protein: CASGKTGGGRDEQYF; CDR3 DNA: TGCGCCAGCGGAAAGACAGGGGGCGGCCGGGACGAGCAGTACTTC
V gene: TRBV5-1; D gene: TRBD1; clone size: NA; J gene: TRBJ1-1; CDR3 protein: CASTTGSVGTAEAFF; CDR3 DNA: TGCGCCAGCACTACTGGGTCGGTTGGGACAGCTGAAGCTTTCTTT
V gene: TRBV18; D gene: TRBD1; clone size: NA; J gene: TRBJ1-1; CDR3 protein: CASSPRGQGAYGVEAFF; CDR3 DNA: TGTGCCAGCTCACCTAGGGGACAGGGAGCTTATGGGGTTGAAGCTTTCTTT
V gene: TRBV27; D gene: TRBD1; clone size: once; J gene: TRBJ1-6; CDR3 protein: CASSSGTGFNSPLHF; CDR3 DNA: TGTGCCAGCAGTTCCGGGACAGGGTTTAATTCACCCCTCCACTTT
V gene: TRBV4-3; D gene: TRBD2; clone size: NA; J gene: TRBJ2-7; CDR3 protein: CASSQDRKPGGFTYEQYF; CDR3 DNA: TGCGCCAGCAGCCAAGATCGGAAACCGGGGGGTTTTACCTACGAGCAGTACTTC
V gene: TRBV2; D gene: TRBD1; clone size: once; J gene: TRBJ2-7; CDR3 protein: CASSPGTGGSSSYEQYF; CDR3 DNA: TGTGCCAGCAGCCCCGGGACAGGGGGTTCCTCCTCCTACGAGCAGTACTTC
V gene: TRBV7-4; D gene: TRBD1; clone size: NA; J gene: TRBJ1-4; CDR3 protein: CASSFRQGAFLDEKLFF; CDR3 DNA: TGTGCCAGCAGCTTCAGACAGGGGGCGTTCTTGGATGAAAAACTGTTTTTT
V gene: TRBV11-1; D gene: TRBD1; clone size: NA; J gene: TRBJ2-7; CDR3 protein: CASSFGQVYEQYF; CDR3 DNA: TGTGCCAGCAGCTTCGGACAGGTCTACGAGCAGTACTTC
V gene: TRBV28; D gene: NA; clone size: once; J gene: TRBJ2-7; CDR3 protein: CASSIVISFGEQYF; CDR3 DNA: TGTGCCAGCAGTATAGTTATTTCGTTTGGCGAGCAGTACTTC
V gene: TRBV6-5; D gene: NA; clone size: few; J gene: TRBJ2-2; CDR3 protein: CASSYGEGGELFF; CDR3 DNA: TGTGCCAGCAGTTACGGGGAAGGGGGGGAGCTGTTTTTT
V gene: TRBV6-2/TRBV6-3; D gene: NA; clone size: NA; J gene: TRBJ2-1; CDR3 protein: CASSYSMASVGTNEQFF; CDR3 DNA: TGTGCCAGCAGTTACTCGATGGCTAGCGTAGGGACGAATGAGCAGTTCTTC
V gene: TRBV28; D gene: TRBD1; clone size: NA; J gene: TRBJ2-4; CDR3 protein: CASSPYPGRGLAKNIQYF; CDR3 DNA: TGTGCCAGCAGTCCCTACCCTGGCAGGGGGCTAGCCAAAAACATTCAGTACTTC